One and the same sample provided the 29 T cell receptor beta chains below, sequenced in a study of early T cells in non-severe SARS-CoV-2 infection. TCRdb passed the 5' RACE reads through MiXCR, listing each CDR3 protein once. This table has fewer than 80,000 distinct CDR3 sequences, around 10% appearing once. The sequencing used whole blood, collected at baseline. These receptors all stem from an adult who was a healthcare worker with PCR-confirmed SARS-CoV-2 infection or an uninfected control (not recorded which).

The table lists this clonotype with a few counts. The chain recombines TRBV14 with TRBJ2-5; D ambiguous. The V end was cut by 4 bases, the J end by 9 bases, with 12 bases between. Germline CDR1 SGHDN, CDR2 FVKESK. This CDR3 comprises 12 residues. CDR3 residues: CASSPRQNAQYF. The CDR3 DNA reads TGTGCCAGCAGCCCCAGGCAGAACGCCCAGTACTTC.

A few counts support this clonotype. The DNA of the CDR3 is TGTGCCAGCAGCCAGGCGTCGACCTACAATGAGCAGTTCTTC. Encoded protein: CASSQASTYNEQFF. The J gene is TRBJ2-1, the V gene TRBV14; D remains unclear. V lost 3 bases and J 2 bases, leaving 8 bases between the germline ends. This CDR3 region has 14 residues. The germline V gene encodes CDR1 SGHDN and CDR2 FVKESK.

CDR3 nucleotides: TGTGCCAGCAGCCAAGGGTCAAGCGACTATGGCTACACCTTC. Residues: CASSQGSSDYGYTF. The V and J genes are TRBV14 and TRBJ1-2; D gene uncertain. This CDR3 comprises 14 residues. Germline assignment: CDR1 SGHDN and CDR2 FVKESK. V was shortened by 1 base and J by 3 bases, with 9 bases between the two germline ends.

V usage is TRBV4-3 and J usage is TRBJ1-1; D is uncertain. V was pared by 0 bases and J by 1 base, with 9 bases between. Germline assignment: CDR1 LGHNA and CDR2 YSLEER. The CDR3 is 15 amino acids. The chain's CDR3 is CASSQDHAGNTEAFF. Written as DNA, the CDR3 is TGCGCCAGCAGCCAAGATCATGCGGGGAACACTGAAGCTTTCTTT.

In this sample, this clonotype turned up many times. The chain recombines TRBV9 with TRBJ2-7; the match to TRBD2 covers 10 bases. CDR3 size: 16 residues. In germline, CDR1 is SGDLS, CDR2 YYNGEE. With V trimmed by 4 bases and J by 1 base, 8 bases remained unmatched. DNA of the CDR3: TGTGCCAGCAGCCCCTTTAGCGGGGGGCTATCCTACGAGCAGTACTTC. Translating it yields CASSPFSGGLSYEQYF.

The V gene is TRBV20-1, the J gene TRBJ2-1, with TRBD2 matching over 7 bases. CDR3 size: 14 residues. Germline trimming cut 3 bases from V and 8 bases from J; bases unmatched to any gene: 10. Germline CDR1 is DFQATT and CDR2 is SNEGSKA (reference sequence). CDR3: CSASIGGGFDEQFF. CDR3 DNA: TGCAGTGCTAGTATCGGCGGGGGTTTCGATGAGCAGTTCTTC.

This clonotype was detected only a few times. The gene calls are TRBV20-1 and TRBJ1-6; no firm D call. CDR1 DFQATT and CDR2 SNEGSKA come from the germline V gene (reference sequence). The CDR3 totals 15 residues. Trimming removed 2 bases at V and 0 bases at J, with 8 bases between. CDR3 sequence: CSARSMSSYNSPLHF. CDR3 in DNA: TGCAGTGCTAGAAGCATGAGCTCCTATAATTCACCCCTCCACTTT.

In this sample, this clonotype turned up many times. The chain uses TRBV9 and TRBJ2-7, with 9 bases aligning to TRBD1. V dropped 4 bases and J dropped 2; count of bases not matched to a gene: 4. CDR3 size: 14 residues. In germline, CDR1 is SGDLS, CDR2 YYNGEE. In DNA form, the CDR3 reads TGTGCCAGCAGCTTTGGACAGGGGACCTACGAGCAGTACTTC. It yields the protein CASSFGQGTYEQYF.

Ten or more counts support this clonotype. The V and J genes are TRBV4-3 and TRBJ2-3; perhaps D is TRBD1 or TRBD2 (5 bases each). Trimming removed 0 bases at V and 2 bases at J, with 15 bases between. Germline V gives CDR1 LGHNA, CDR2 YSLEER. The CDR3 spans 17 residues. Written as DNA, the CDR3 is TGCGCCAGCAGCCAAGATAGGTGGGGGAGATACACAGATACGCAGTATTTT. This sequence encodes CASSQDRWGRYTDTQYF.

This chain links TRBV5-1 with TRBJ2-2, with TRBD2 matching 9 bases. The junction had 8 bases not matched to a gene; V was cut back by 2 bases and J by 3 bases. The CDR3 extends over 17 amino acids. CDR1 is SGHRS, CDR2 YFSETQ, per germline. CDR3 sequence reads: CASSFYSGGPDTGELFF. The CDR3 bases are TGCGCCAGCAGCTTTTACAGCGGGGGGCCCGACACCGGGGAGCTGTTTTTT.

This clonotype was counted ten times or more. CDR3 sequence reads: CASSLSGTRGYTF. CDR3 in DNA: TGTGCCAGCAGTTTATCCGGGACCCGCGGCTACACCTTC. The rearrangement links TRBV28 to TRBJ1-2; possible D gene TRBD1, 5 bases. The germline V gene has CDR1 MDHEN and CDR2 SYDVKM. CDR3 length: 13 residues. V lost 1 base and J 8 bases, leaving 11 bases between the germline ends.

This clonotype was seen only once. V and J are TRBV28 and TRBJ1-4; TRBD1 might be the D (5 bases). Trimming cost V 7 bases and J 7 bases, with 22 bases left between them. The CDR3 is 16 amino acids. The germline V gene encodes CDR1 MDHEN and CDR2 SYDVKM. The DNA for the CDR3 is TGTGCCAGCAACCAGGGAATCAGGAGGGGTACTGAAAAACTGTTTTTT. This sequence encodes CASNQGIRRGTEKLFF.

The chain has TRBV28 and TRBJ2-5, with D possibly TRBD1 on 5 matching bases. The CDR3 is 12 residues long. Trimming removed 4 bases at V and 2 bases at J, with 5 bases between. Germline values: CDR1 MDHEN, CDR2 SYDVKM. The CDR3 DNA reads TGTGCCAGCAGTTCAGGGCAAGAGACCCAGTACTTC. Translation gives CASSSGQETQYF. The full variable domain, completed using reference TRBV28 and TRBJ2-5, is DVKVTQSSRYLVKRTGEKVFLECVQDMDHENMFWYRQDPGLGLRLIYFSYDVKMKEKGDIPEGYSVSREKKERFSLILESASTNQTSMYLCASSSGQETQYFGPGTRLLVL.

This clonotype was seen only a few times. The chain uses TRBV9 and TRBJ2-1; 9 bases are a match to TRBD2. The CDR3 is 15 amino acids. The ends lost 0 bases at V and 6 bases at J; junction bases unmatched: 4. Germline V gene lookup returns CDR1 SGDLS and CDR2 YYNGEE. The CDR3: CASSVGPRGGNEQFF. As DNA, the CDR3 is TGTGCCAGCAGCGTAGGCCCGCGGGGGGGCAATGAGCAGTTCTTC.

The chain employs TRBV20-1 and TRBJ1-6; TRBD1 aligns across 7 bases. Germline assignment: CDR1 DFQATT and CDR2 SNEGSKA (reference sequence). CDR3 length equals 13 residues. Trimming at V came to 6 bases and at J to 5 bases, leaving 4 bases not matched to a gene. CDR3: CSAQGQHNSPLHF. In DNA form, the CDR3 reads TGCAGTGCGCAGGGACAGCATAATTCACCCCTCCACTTT.

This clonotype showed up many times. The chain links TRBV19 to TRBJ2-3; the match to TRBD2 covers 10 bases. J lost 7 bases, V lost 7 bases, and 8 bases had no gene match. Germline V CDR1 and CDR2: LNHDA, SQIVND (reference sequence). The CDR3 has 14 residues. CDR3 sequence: CASKVAGGPNTQYF. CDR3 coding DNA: TGTGCCAGTAAGGTAGCGGGGGGTCCAAATACGCAGTATTTT.

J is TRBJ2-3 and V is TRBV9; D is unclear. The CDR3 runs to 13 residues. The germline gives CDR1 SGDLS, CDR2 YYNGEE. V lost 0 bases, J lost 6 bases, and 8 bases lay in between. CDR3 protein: CASSVGHGDTQYF. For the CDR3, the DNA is TGTGCCAGCAGCGTAGGCCATGGGGATACGCAGTATTTT. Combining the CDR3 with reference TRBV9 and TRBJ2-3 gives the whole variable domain DSGVTQTPKHLITATGQRVTLRCSPRSGDLSVYWYQQSLDQGLQFLIQYYNGEERAKGNILERFSAQQFPDLHSELNLSSLELGDSALYFCASSVGHGDTQYFGPGTRLTVL.

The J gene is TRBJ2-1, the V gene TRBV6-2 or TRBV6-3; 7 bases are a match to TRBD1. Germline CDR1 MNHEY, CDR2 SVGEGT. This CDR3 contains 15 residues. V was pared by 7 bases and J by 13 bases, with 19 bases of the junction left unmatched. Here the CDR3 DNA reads TGTGCCAGCACAGGCCCGACAGGGCCTTATGGTGATCAGTTCTTC. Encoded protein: CASTGPTGPYGDQFF.

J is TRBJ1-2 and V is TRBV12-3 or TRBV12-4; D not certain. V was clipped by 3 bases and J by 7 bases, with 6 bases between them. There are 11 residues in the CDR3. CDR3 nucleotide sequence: TGTGCCAGCAGTTTGGGTTTTGGCTACACCTTC. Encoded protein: CASSLGFGYTF.

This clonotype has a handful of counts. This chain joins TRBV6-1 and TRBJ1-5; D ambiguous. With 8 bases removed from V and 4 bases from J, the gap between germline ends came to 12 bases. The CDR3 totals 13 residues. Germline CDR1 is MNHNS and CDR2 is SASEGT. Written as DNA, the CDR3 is TGTGCCAGCGCCGCCGAACGGAATCAGCCCCAGCATTTT. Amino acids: CASAAERNQPQHF.

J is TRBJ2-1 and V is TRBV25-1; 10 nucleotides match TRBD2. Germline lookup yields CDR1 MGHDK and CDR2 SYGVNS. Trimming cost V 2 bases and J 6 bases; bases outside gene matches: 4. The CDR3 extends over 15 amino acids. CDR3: CASSERSGGANEQFF. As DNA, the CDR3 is TGTGCCAGCAGTGAAAGAAGCGGGGGGGCCAATGAGCAGTTCTTC.

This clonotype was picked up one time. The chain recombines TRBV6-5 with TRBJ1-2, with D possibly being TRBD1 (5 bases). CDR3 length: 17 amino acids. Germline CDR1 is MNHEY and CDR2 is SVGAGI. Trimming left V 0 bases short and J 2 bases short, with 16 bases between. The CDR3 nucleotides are TGTGCCAGCAGTTACTCCGGGACGCCCCGAGGGAACTATGGCTACACCTTC. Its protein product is CASSYSGTPRGNYGYTF.

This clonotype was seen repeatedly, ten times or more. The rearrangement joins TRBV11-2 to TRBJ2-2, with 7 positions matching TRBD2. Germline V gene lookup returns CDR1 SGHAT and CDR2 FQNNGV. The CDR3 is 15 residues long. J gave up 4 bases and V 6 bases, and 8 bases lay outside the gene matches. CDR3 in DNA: TGTGCCAGCAGACTCCGGGACTACCCCACCGGGGAGCTGTTTTTT. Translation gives CASRLRDYPTGELFF.

The DNA for the CDR3 is TGCGCCAGCAGCATAGACAGGGGGATCCAAGAGACCCAGTACTTC. Its protein is CASSIDRGIQETQYF. This chain connects TRBV5-1 to TRBJ2-5, with 9 bases that match TRBD1. Trimming at V came to 4 bases and at J to 1 base, leaving 5 bases not matched to a gene. CDR3 length: 15 amino acids. CDR1 is SGHRS and CDR2 is YFSETQ in the germline V gene.

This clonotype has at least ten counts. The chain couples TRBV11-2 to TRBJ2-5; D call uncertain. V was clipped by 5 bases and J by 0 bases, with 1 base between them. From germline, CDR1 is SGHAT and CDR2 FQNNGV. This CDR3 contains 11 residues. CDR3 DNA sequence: TGTGCCAGCAGCAACCAAGAGACCCAGTACTTC. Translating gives CASSNQETQYF.

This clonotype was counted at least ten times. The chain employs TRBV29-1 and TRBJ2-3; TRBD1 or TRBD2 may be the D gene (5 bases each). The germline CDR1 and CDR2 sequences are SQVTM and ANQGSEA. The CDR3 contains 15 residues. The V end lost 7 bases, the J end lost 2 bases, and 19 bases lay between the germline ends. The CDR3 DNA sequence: TGCAGCGCCGTGGGGACGGGATCCCCCACAGATACGCAGTATTTT. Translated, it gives CSAVGTGSPTDTQYF.

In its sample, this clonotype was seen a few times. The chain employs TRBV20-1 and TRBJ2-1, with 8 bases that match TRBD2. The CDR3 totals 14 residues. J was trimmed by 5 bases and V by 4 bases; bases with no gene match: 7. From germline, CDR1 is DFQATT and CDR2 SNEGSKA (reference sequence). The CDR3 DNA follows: TGCAGTGCTACCGGTAGCGGGGTCCACAATGAGCAGTTCTTC. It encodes CSATGSGVHNEQFF.

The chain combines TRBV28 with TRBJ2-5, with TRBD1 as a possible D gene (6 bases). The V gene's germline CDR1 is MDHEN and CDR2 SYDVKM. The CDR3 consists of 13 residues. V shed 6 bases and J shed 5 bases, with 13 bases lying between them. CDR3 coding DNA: TGTGCCAGCAGCCGAGCAGGGGTGGAGACCCAGTACTTC. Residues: CASSRAGVETQYF. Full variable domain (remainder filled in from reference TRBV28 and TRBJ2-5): DVKVTQSSRYLVKRTGEKVFLECVQDMDHENMFWYRQDPGLGLRLIYFSYDVKMKEKGDIPEGYSVSREKKERFSLILESASTNQTSMYLCASSRAGVETQYFGPGTRLLVL.

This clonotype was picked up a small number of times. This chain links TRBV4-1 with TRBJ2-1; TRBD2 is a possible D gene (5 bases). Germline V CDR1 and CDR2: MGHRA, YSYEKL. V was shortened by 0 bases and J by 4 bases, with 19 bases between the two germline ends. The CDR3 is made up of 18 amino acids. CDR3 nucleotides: TGCGCCAGCAGCCAAGATGAAGGATACTCGAGACTATACAATGAGCAGTTCTTC. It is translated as CASSQDEGYSRLYNEQFF.